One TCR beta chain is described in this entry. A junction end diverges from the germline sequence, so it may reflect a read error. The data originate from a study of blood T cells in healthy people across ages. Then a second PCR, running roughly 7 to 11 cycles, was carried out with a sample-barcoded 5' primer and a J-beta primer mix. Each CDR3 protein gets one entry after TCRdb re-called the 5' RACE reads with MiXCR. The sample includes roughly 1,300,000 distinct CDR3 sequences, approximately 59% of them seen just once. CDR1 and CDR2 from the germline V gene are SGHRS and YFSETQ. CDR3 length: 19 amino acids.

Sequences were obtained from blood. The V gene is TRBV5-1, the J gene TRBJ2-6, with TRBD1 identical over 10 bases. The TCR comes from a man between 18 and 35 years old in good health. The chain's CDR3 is CACSLASTGGASGANVLTF. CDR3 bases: TGCGCCTGCAGCTTGGCCTCGACAGGGGGCGCTTCTGGGGCCAACGTCCTGACTTTC.